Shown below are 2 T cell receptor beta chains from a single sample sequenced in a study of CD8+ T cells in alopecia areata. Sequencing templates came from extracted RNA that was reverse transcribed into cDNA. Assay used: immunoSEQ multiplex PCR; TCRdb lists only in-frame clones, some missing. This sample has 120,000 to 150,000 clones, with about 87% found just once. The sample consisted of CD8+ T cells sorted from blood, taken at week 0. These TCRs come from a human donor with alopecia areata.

The chain's CDR3 is CASGDGYTF. CDR3 nucleotides: TGTGCCAGCGGGGACGGCTACACCTTC. The V and J genes are TRBV9 and TRBJ1-2, with D perhaps matching TRBD1 (5 bases). V lost 7 bases and J 8 bases, leaving 6 bases between the germline ends. Germline CDR1 is SGDLS and CDR2 is YYNGEE. The CDR3 spans 9 residues.

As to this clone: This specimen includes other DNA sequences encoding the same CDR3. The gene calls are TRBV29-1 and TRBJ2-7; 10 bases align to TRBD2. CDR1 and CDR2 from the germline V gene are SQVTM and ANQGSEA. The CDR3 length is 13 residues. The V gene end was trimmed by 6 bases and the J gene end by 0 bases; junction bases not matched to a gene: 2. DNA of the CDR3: TGCAGCGTGCGGACTAGCGGCTCCTACGAGCAGTACTTC. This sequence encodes CSVRTSGSYEQYF.